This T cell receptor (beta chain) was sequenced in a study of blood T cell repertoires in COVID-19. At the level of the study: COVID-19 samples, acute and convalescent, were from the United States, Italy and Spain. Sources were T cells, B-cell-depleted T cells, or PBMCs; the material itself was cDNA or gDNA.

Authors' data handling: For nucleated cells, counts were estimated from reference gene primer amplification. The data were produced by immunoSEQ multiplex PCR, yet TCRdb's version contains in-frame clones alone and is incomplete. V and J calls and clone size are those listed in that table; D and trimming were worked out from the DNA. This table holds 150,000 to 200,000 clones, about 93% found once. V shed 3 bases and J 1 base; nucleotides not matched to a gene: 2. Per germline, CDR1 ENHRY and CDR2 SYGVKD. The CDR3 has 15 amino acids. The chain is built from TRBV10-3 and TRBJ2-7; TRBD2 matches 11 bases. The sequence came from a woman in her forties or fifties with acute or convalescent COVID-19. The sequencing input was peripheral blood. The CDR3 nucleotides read TGTGCCATCAGTGATAGACTAGCGGGGTCCTACGAGCAGTACTTC. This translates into CAISDRLAGSYEQYF.